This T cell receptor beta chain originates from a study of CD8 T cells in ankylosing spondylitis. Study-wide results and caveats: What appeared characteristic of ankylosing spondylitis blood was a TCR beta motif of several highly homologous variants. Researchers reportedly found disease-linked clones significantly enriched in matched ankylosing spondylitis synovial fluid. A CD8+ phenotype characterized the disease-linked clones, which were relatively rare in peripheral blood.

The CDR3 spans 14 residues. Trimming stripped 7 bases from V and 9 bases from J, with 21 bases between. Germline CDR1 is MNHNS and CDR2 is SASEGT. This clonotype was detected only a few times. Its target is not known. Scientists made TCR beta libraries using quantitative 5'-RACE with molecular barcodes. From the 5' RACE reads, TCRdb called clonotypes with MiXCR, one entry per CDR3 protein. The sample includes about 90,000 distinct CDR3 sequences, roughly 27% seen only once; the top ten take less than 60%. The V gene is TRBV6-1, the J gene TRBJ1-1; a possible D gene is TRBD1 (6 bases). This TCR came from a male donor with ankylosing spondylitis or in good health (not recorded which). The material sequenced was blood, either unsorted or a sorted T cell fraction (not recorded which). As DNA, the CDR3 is TGTGCCAGCACTACCAACAGGGAAGCGAGGAAAGCTTTCTTT. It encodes CASTTNREARKAFF.